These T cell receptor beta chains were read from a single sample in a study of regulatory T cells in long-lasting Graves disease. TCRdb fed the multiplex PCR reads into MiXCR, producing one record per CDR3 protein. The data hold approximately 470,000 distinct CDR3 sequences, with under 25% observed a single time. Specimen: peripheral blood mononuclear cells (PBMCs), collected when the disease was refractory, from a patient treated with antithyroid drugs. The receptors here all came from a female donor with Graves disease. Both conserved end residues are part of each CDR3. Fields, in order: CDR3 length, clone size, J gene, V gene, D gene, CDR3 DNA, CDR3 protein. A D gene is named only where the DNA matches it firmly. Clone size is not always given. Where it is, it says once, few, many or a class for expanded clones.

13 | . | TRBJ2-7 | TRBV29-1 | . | TGCAGCGTCGGAGCGGGCCTTACCTACGAGCAGTACTTC | CSVGAGLTYEQYF
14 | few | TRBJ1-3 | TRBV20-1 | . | TGCAGTGCTAGCTGCAGGGGCTCTGGAAACACCATATATTTT | CSASCRGSGNTIYF
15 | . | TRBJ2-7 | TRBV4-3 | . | TGCGCCAGCAGCCAAGAGTTATGGGAGACCTACGAGCAGTACTTC | CASSQELWETYEQYF
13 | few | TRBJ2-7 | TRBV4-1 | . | TGCGCCAGCAGCCAACCCTTAGCGTTAGAGCAGTACTTC | CASSQPLALEQYF
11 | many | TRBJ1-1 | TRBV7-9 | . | TGTGCCAGCAGCTTTCGAGCTGAAGCTTTCTTT | CASSFRAEAFF
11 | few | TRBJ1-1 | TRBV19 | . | TGTGCCACCCAGACCAACACTGAAGCTTTCTTT | CATQTNTEAFF
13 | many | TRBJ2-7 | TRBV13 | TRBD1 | TGTGCCAGCAGCCGGACAGGGGAAAACGAGCAGTACTTC | CASSRTGENEQYF
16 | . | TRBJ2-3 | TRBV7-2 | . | TGTGCCAGCAGCTTGCGGATGGGGGGAAACACAGATACGCAGTATTTT | CASSLRMGGNTDTQYF
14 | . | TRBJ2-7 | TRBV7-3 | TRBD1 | TGTGCCAGCAGCTTAGATACAGGGGGCTACGAGCAGTACTTC | CASSLDTGGYEQYF
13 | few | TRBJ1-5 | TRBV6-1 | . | TGTGCCAGCAGACCCCTCCTCTCGGGGCCCCAGCATTTT | CASRPLLSGPQHF
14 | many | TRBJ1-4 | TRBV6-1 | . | TGTGCCAGCAGAGACATTGCAACTAATGAAAAACTGTTTTTT | CASRDIATNEKLFF
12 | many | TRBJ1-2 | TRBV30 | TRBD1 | TGTGCCTGGGAGGGGGCTGACTATGGCTACACCTTC | CAWEGADYGYTF